The clone carrying this T cell receptor beta chain has only a few counts. The target antigen is unknown. Every bit of the isolated RNA underwent reverse transcription, so sequencing read expressed TCRB transcripts. Only in-frame clones appear in the TCRdb table, and some are missing; sequencing was by immunoSEQ multiplex PCR. The sample has 140,000 or so clones, under 11% seen once. The sample originates from a study of beta chain features in type 1 diabetes. Whole-study findings and limits: The influence of HLA type on TCRB rearrangement stayed undetermined.

Germline lookup yields CDR1 KGHSH and CDR2 LQKENI. The CDR3 runs to 14 residues. Trimming cost V 4 bases and J 2 bases, with 11 bases left between them. Blood was collected once per donor into heparin, averaging about 116 mL. The sequence came from a man younger than 35 in good health. The rearrangement links TRBV18 to TRBJ1-1; D is possibly TRBD1 (6 bases). The sample consisted of naive CD4+ T cells from blood. CDR3 amino acids: CASSRGRGNTEAFF. CDR3 DNA sequence: TGTGCCAGCTCACGAGGCAGGGGTAACACTGAAGCTTTCTTT.